The source of this T cell receptor beta chain is a study of blood T cell repertoires in COVID-19. Whole-study context: T cells, B-cell-depleted T cells, or PBMCs provided the cDNA or gDNA that served as material.

The authors' processing: Quantification of nucleated cells was approximated via reference gene primer amplification. Assay used: immunoSEQ multiplex PCR; TCRdb lists only in-frame clones, some missing. The D gene and trimming were derived from the DNA, and the V and J assignments and clone size from that table. This sample has over 20,000 clones, with roughly 72% found just once. The specimen sequenced was peripheral blood. This receptor was identified in a woman aged 80 or over with acute or convalescent COVID-19.

The DNA for the CDR3 is TGTGCCAGCAGTCCAGGGGGGACAGGGGCCAATGAGCAGTTCTTC. Translating gives CASSPGGTGANEQFF. V usage is TRBV28 and J usage is TRBJ2-1; 10 bases fit TRBD1. With V trimmed by 5 bases and J by 6 bases, 7 bases remained unmatched. Per the germline V gene, CDR1 is MDHEN and CDR2 is SYDVKM. This CDR3 contains 15 residues.